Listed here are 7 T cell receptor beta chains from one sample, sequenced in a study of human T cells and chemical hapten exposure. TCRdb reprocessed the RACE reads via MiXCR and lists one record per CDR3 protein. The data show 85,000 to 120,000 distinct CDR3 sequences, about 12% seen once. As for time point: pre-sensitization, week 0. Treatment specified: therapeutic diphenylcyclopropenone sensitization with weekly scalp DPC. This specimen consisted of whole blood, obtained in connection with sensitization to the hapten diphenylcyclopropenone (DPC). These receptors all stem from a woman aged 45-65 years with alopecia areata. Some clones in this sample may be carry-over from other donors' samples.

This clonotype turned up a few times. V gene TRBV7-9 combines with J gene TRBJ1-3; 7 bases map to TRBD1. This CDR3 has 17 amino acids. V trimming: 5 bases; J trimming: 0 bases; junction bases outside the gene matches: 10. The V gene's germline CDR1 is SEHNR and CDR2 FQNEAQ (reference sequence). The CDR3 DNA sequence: TGTGCCAGCAGCCCGCGGGACAGCATCCCCTCTGGAAACACCATATATTTT. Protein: CASSPRDSIPSGNTIYF.

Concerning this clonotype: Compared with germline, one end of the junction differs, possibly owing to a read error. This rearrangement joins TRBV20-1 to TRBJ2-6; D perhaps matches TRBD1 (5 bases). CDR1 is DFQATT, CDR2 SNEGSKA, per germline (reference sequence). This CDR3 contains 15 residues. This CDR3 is CSARATGAGANVPTF. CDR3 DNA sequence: TGCAGTGCTAGAGCGACGGGTGCTGGGGCCAACGTCCCGACTTTC.

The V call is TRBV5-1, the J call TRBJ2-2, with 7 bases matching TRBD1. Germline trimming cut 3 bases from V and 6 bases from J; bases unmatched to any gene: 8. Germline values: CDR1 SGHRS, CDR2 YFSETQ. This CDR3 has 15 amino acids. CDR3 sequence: CASSSGTVAAGELFF. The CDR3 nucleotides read TGCGCCAGCAGCTCGGGGACAGTTGCGGCCGGGGAGCTGTTTTTT.

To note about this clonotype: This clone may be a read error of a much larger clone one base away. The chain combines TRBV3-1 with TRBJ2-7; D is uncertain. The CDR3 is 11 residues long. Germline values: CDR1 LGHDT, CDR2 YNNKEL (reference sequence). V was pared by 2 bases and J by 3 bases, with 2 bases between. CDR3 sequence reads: CASSQLYEQYF. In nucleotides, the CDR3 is TGTGCCAGCAGCCAACTCTACGAGCAGTACTTC.

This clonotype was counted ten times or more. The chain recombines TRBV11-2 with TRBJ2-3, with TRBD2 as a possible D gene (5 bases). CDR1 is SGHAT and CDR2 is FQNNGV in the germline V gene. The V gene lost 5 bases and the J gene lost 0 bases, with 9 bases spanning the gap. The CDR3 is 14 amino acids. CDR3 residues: CASSQGLSTDTQYF. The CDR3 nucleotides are TGTGCCAGCAGCCAAGGACTGAGCACAGATACGCAGTATTTT.

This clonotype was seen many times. CDR3 amino acids: CASSELGDGGREQYF. DNA for the CDR3: TGTGCCAGCAGTGAGCTGGGGGACGGTGGTCGGGAGCAGTACTTC. The V call is TRBV6-5, the J call TRBJ2-7; the D gene could be TRBD1 or TRBD2 (5 bases each). Trimming took off 5 bases at V and 7 bases at J, with 21 bases between the two ends. Looked up from germline, CDR1 is MNHEY and CDR2 is SVGAGI. The CDR3 runs to 15 residues.

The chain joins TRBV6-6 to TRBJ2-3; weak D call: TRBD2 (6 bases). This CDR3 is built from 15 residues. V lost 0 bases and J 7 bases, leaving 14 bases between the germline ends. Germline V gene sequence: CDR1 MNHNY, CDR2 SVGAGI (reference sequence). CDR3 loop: CASSYSTSAGNTQYF. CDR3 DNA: TGTGCCAGCAGTTACTCGACCAGTGCGGGGAATACGCAGTATTTT.